The source of this TCR beta chain is a study of beta chain features in type 1 diabetes. Whole-study context: Fewer than 140,000,000 sorted cells were examined across all samples. Study findings and constraints: Moderately but significantly shorter TCRB CDR3s were found in Type 1 diabetes patients in all four CD4+ subsets.

On this clone itself: Its matching antigen is unknown.

Expressed TCRB transcripts were sequenced because the entire RNA isolate underwent reverse transcription. TCRdb keeps only in-frame clones here, not all; method: immunoSEQ multiplex PCR. The sample includes hundreds of thousands of clones, approximately 12% of them seen just once. The clonotype originates from a woman aged 18-29 years with type 1 diabetes. Sequencing was done on a sample of naive CD4+ T cells from blood.

CDR3 region: CADRVGQPQHF. CDR3 coding DNA: TGTGCCGACAGGGTCGGTCAGCCCCAGCATTTT. The chain combines TRBV19 with TRBJ1-5, with 7 bases fitting TRBD1. This CDR3 spans 11 amino acids. With 11 bases clipped from V and 6 bases from J, the junction kept 4 bases outside the gene matches. The V gene's germline CDR1 is LNHDA and CDR2 SQIVND (reference sequence).